The 12 T cell receptor beta chains below were found in one sample sequenced in a study of T cells after yellow fever vaccination. TCRdb fed the 5' RACE reads into MiXCR, producing one record per CDR3 protein. The sample has about 320,000 distinct CDR3 sequences, 6.8% seen once. The specimen was PBMCs, collected roughly seven weeks after the first yellow fever vaccination. These receptors originate from a man between 18 and 29 years old who received the YFV17D yellow fever vaccine.

This clonotype was picked up a small number of times. The gene calls are TRBV7-9 and TRBJ2-2, with 7 positions matching TRBD1. The junction had 7 bases not matched to a gene; V was cut back by 0 bases and J by 6 bases. The germline gives CDR1 SEHNR, CDR2 FQNEAQ (reference sequence). The CDR3 runs to 16 residues. The CDR3 spells CASSLAGYRGSGELFF. Here the CDR3 DNA reads TGTGCCAGCAGCTTAGCGGGATACAGGGGATCCGGGGAGCTGTTTTTT.

This clonotype was seen a handful of times. The chain links TRBV7-8 to TRBJ2-7; D gene ambiguous. V was cut by 1 base and J by 0 bases, with 4 bases left in between. The CDR3 spans 13 residues. Germline CDR1 and CDR2: SGHVS and FQNEAQ. CDR3 in amino acids: CASSLDSSYEQYV. Written as DNA, the CDR3 is TGTGCCAGCAGCTTAGACAGCTCCTACGAGCAGTACGTC.

This clonotype was observed at least ten times. This chain links TRBV7-3 with TRBJ2-3; 16 positions agree with TRBD2. Trimming removed 4 bases from V and 6 bases from J; junction bases left unmatched: 10. Germline loops: CDR1 SGHTA, CDR2 FQGTGA. The CDR3 is made up of 18 amino acids. CDR3 amino acids: CASSSGLAGGQFPDTQYF. The CDR3, as DNA: TGTGCCAGCAGCTCGGGACTAGCGGGGGGGCAATTCCCGGATACGCAGTATTTT.

J is TRBJ2-2 and V is TRBV4-2, with TRBD1 matching over 10 bases. V was clipped by 0 bases and J by 6 bases; unmatched bases: 4. This CDR3 is built from 16 residues. The germline CDR1 and CDR2 sequences are LGHNA and YNFKEQ. The CDR3 sequence: CASSQDGTGDAGELFF. CDR3 DNA: TGTGCCAGCAGCCAAGATGGGACAGGGGACGCCGGGGAGCTGTTTTTT.

This clonotype was recorded a few times. The rearrangement links TRBV12-3 or TRBV12-4 to TRBJ1-2; possibly TRBD1 for D (5 bases). This CDR3 region has 15 residues. V shed 1 base and J shed 4 bases, with 13 bases lying between them. This chain's CDR3 is CASSLGSLGVYGYTF. The CDR3 DNA is TGTGCCAGCAGTTTAGGGTCTCTGGGGGTCTATGGCTACACCTTC.

At least ten counts were recorded for this clonotype. J is TRBJ2-5 and V is TRBV24-1; no reliable D call. V was shortened by 4 bases and J by 2 bases, with 19 bases between the two germline ends. CDR1 and CDR2 (germline): KGHDR, SFDVKD. The CDR3 is 17 amino acids. In DNA, the CDR3 is TGTGCCACCAGTGACCCCCGGCCTCCTGAGATTCAAGAGACCCAGTACTTC. It codes for CATSDPRPPEIQETQYF.

The rearrangement joins TRBV6-5 to TRBJ2-2; 7 nucleotides align to TRBD2. V dropped 0 bases and J dropped 0; count of bases not matched to a gene: 1. This CDR3 spans 16 amino acids. Germline V CDR1 and CDR2: MNHEY, SVGAGI. DNA of the CDR3: TGTGCCAGCAGTTACTCGGCGGGGGCGAACACCGGGGAGCTGTTTTTT. It encodes CASSYSAGANTGELFF.

A few counts support this clonotype. The rearrangement uses TRBV29-1 and TRBJ2-6; perhaps TRBD1 as D (5 bases). This CDR3 has 14 residues. Germline CDR1 and CDR2: SQVTM and ANQGSEA. V lost 6 bases and J lost 4, with 13 bases in between. In nucleotides, the CDR3 is TGCAGCGTCCACGAAGGGGCCGGGGCCAACGTCCTGACTTTC. Protein product: CSVHEGAGANVLTF.

V and J are TRBV2 and TRBJ2-2; perhaps TRBD2 as D (5 bases). CDR1 and CDR2 from the germline V gene are SNHLY and FYNNEI. The V and J ends lost 5 bases and 4 bases respectively, with 11 bases between them. CDR3 size: 14 residues. The CDR3 loop reads CASSRGERTGELFF. The CDR3 nucleotides are TGTGCCAGCAGTCGGGGTGAACGCACCGGGGAGCTGTTTTTT.

This clonotype was observed many times. The chain recombines TRBV2 with TRBJ2-1; D is ambiguous. The CDR3 is 15 residues long. The V gene lost 6 bases and the J gene lost 0 bases, with 12 bases spanning the gap. Per the germline V gene, CDR1 is SNHLY and CDR2 is FYNNEI. The CDR3 loop reads CASRGGFLSYNEQFF. In nucleotides, the CDR3 is TGTGCCAGCAGGGGTGGGTTCCTCTCCTACAATGAGCAGTTCTTC.

The J gene is TRBJ1-1, the V gene TRBV20-1; D is ambiguous. Germline V gene sequence: CDR1 DFQATT, CDR2 SNEGSKA (reference sequence). CDR3 length: 14 amino acids. V was trimmed by 6 bases and J by 0 bases, leaving 14 bases between them. CDR3 residues: CSARKGSLNTEAFF. DNA for the CDR3: TGCAGTGCCCGTAAGGGCAGTCTGAACACTGAAGCTTTCTTT.

This clonotype has ten or more counts. The gene calls are TRBV19 and TRBJ2-7, with no clear D. Looked up from germline, CDR1 is LNHDA and CDR2 is SQIVND (reference sequence). With 5 bases removed from V and 9 bases from J, the gap between germline ends came to 17 bases. The CDR3 covers 13 residues. In nucleotides, the CDR3 is TGTGCCAGTAGTCAACGGGCCGCAGGCGGGCAGTACTTC. It translates to CASSQRAAGGQYF. Drawing the rest from reference TRBV19 and TRBJ2-7, the complete variable domain is DGGITQSPKYLFRKEGQNVTLSCEQNLNHDAMYWYRQDPGQGLRLIYYSQIVNDFQKGDIAEGYSVSREKKESFPLTVTSAQKNPTAFYLCASSQRAAGGQYFGPGTRLTVT.